This entry is about one TCR beta chain. This sample was included in a study of blood T cell repertoires in COVID-19. Libraries were prepared by immunoSEQ multiplex PCR; TCRdb keeps only in-frame clonotypes and omits some of them. The profile covers approximately 130,000 clones, with more than 75% appearing a single time and about 1.5% taken by the ten largest. V gave up 8 bases and J gave up 0 bases, with 15 bases separating them. Germline values: CDR1 LNHDA, CDR2 SQIVND (reference sequence). The CDR3 spans 15 residues. This sequence was found in a human donor in a cohort sampled during active COVID-19. The chain links TRBV19 to TRBJ2-3, with D perhaps TRBD2 (6 bases). Source material: peripheral blood. This CDR3 reads CASRTFGGSTDTQYF. Written as DNA, the CDR3 is TGTGCCAGTCGTACTTTTGGGGGGAGCACAGATACGCAGTATTTT. Together with reference TRBV19 and TRBJ2-3, the CDR3 gives the full variable domain: DGGITQSPKYLFRKEGQNVTLSCEQNLNHDAMYWYRQDPGQGLRLIYYSQIVNDFQKGDIAEGYSVSREKKESFPLTVTSAQKNPTAFYLCASRTFGGSTDTQYFGPGTRLTVL.